These 26 T cell receptor beta chains were all obtained from the same sample, sequenced in a study of blood T cell repertoires in COVID-19. Sequencing used immunoSEQ multiplex PCR; TCRdb keeps in-frame clones, though not all of them. The repertoire holds over 100,000 clones, with roughly 83% as singletons. The sequenced sample was peripheral blood. These receptors were taken from an elderly woman with acute or convalescent COVID-19.

This chain uses TRBV5-4 with TRBJ2-1; 8 bases are shared with TRBD2. This CDR3 spans 14 amino acids. The ends lost 2 bases at V and 7 bases at J; junction bases unmatched: 5. CDR1 is SGHNT and CDR2 is YYREEE in the germline V gene (reference sequence). CDR3 region: CASSLSGGANEQFF. The CDR3 nucleotides read TGTGCCAGCAGCTTATCCGGGGGGGCTAATGAGCAGTTCTTC.

This rearrangement joins TRBV5-8 to TRBJ1-4; D remains unclear. V lost 6 bases and J lost 3, with 21 bases in between. The CDR3 is 17 amino acids. Germline CDR1 reads SGHTS; CDR2 reads YDEGEE. CDR3 loop: CASTTGVSQTPNEKLFF. The CDR3 DNA reads as TGTGCCAGCACCACTGGTGTGTCGCAGACTCCTAATGAAAAACTGTTTTTT.

The chain is built from TRBV29-1 and TRBJ2-7; 9 nucleotides match TRBD2. There are 15 residues in the CDR3. Unmatched junction bases numbered 9, after V lost 1 base and J lost 5 bases. The germline V gene has CDR1 SQVTM and CDR2 ANQGSEA. This chain's CDR3 is CSVEVPSGTDDEQYF. Written as DNA, the CDR3 is TGCAGCGTTGAAGTCCCTAGCGGGACGGACGACGAGCAGTACTTC.

The V and J genes are TRBV4-2 and TRBJ1-1; D perhaps matches TRBD1 (5 bases). Germline CDR1 is LGHNA and CDR2 is YNFKEQ. The V end was cut by 0 bases, the J end by 4 bases, with 21 bases between. This CDR3 region has 18 residues. CDR3 bases: TGTGCCAGCAGCCAAGAGGTCCAGGGTCGGTATCGGGCCACTGAAGCTTTCTTT. This encodes CASSQEVQGRYRATEAFF.

The chain links TRBV4-1 to TRBJ2-1; TRBD2 aligns across 11 bases. Germline lookup yields CDR1 MGHRA and CDR2 YSYEKL. V lost 5 bases and J lost 4; bases outside the gene matches: 7. The length of the CDR3 is 16 residues. CDR3 DNA: TGCGCCAGCAGCAAGACCGGGACTAGCGGTTACAATGAGCAGTTCTTC. Translation gives CASSKTGTSGYNEQFF.

V is TRBV5-5 and J is TRBJ2-3, with 10 bases aligning to TRBD2. The V segment lost 4 bases and the J segment 6 bases; nucleotides outside the gene matches: 14. Germline assignment: CDR1 SGHKS and CDR2 YYEKEE (reference sequence). The CDR3 runs to 17 residues. CDR3 bases: TGTGCCAGCAGCACCTTACTAGCGGGGCGAAGTGGGGATACGCAGTATTTT. Protein product: CASSTLLAGRSGDTQYF. Drawing the rest from reference TRBV5-5 and TRBJ2-3, the complete variable domain is DAGVTQSPTHLIKTRGQQVTLRCSPISGHKSVSWYQQVLGQGPQFIFQYYEKEERGRGNFPDRFSARQFPNYSSELNVNALLLGDSALYLCASSTLLAGRSGDTQYFGPGTRLTVL.

This clone was recorded once. The chain has TRBV4-3 and TRBJ1-4; no definite D call. The CDR3 runs 13 residues. Germline values: CDR1 LGHNA, CDR2 YSLEER. Trimming pared 1 base from V and 6 bases from J, leaving 6 bases between. CDR3 sequence reads: CASSQGLDEKLFF. The CDR3 DNA sequence: TGCGCCAGCAGCCAAGGACTCGATGAAAAACTGTTTTTT.

This clone was recorded only once. The chain carries TRBV28 and TRBJ2-7, with a weak D call TRBD1 (5 bases). The CDR3 has 13 residues. Trimming stripped 7 bases from V and 2 bases from J, with 12 bases between. From germline, CDR1 is MDHEN and CDR2 SYDVKM. CDR3 in DNA: TGTGCCAGCAAGACGGGCAGGGCCTACGAGCAGTACTTC. It specifies CASKTGRAYEQYF.

This chain joins TRBV3-1 (or the pseudogene TRBV3-2) and TRBJ2-7; 7 bases are shared with TRBD1. Trimming took 2 bases from V and 5 from J; bases not matched to a gene: 15. This CDR3 contains 17 residues. Looked up from germline, CDR1 is LGHDT and CDR2 is YNNKEL (reference sequence). CDR3 loop: CASSQMTGLRGGHEQYF. Here the CDR3 DNA reads TGTGCCAGCAGCCAAATGACGGGCTTGCGAGGGGGCCACGAGCAGTACTTC.

The CDR3 here is CASSISGIGANVLTF. CDR3 nucleotides: TGTGCCAGTAGTATTTCGGGGATCGGGGCCAACGTCCTGACTTTC. V gene TRBV19 combines with J gene TRBJ2-6; D is perhaps TRBD2 (5 bases). The V gene's germline CDR1 is LNHDA and CDR2 SQIVND (reference sequence). This CDR3 has 15 amino acids. V was trimmed by 3 bases and J by 4 bases, leaving 10 bases between them.

This clone was observed once. The rearrangement uses TRBV19 and TRBJ2-1; TRBD1 matches at 10 bases. This CDR3 contains 14 residues. The J segment lost 6 bases and the V segment lost 3 bases, leaving 2 bases of the junction unmatched. Germline V gene data show CDR1 as LNHDA and CDR2 as SQIVND (reference sequence). The CDR3 sequence is CASSMRTGGNEQFF. In DNA form, the CDR3 reads TGTGCCAGTAGTATGAGGACAGGGGGCAATGAGCAGTTCTTC.

The chain is built from TRBV6-5 and TRBJ2-1; 11 bases map to TRBD1. This CDR3 is 16 amino acids long. After removal of 4 bases from V and 8 bases from J, the junction contained 10 bases not matched to a gene. Germline V gives CDR1 MNHEY, CDR2 SVGAGI. The CDR3 sequence: CASSLTGTGGGDEQFF. CDR3 bases: TGTGCCAGCAGTTTAACCGGGACAGGGGGAGGGGATGAGCAGTTCTTC.

The genes are TRBV7-9 and TRBJ2-3; 9 nucleotides agree with TRBD2. The trim removed 5 bases at V and 5 bases at J, leaving 14 bases unmatched. Germline CDR1 SEHNR, CDR2 FQNEAQ (reference sequence). CDR3 size: 17 residues. In DNA, the CDR3 is TGTGCCAGCAGCCCACCTCGAGGGCGGGAGGGCCAAGATACGCAGTATTTT. It yields the protein CASSPPRGREGQDTQYF.

This clone showed up just a few times. The chain uses TRBV7-2 and TRBJ1-5; 8 bases match TRBD1. V shed 4 bases and J 4 bases; nucleotides not matched to a gene: 6. CDR3 length: 15 residues. CDR1 SGHTA and CDR2 FQGNSA come from the germline V gene. This CDR3 is CASSWAGGANQPQHF. The CDR3 region has the DNA TGTGCCAGCAGCTGGGCAGGGGGCGCGAATCAGCCCCAGCATTTT.

The rearrangement joins TRBV5-1 to TRBJ1-6, with TRBD1 matching 8 bases. Germline V gene data show CDR1 as SGHRS and CDR2 as YFSETQ. This CDR3 region has 15 residues. V shed 4 bases and J 14 bases; nucleotides not matched to a gene: 14. The CDR3 loop reads CASSIGQGVSLSLHF. CDR3 DNA: TGCGCCAGCAGCATAGGACAGGGCGTATCTCTATCCCTCCACTTT. The full variable domain, with the rest looked up from reference TRBV5-1 and TRBJ1-6, is KAGVTQTPRYLIKTRGQQVTLSCSPISGHRSVSWYQQTPGQGLQFLFEYFSETQRNKGNFPGRFSGRQFSNSRSEMNVSTLELGDSALYLCASSIGQGVSLSLHFGNGTRLTVT.

The J gene is TRBJ1-2, the V gene TRBV18; D is ambiguous. Deletions cut 5 bases from V and 8 bases from J, with 18 bases between. Per germline, CDR1 KGHSH and CDR2 LQKENI. The CDR3 totals 14 residues. This chain's CDR3 is CASSSEVAAEGYTF. The CDR3 coding sequence is TGTGCCAGCTCATCAGAGGTTGCGGCGGAAGGCTACACCTTC.

This chain links TRBV5-1 with TRBJ2-3, with 10 bases fitting TRBD2. With V trimmed by 4 bases and J by 3 bases, 8 bases remained unmatched. Germline V gives CDR1 SGHRS, CDR2 YFSETQ. The CDR3 sequence is 16 residues long. The CDR3 sequence: CASSVSGRAPTDTQYF. In nucleotides, the CDR3 is TGCGCCAGCAGCGTCAGCGGGAGGGCCCCGACAGATACGCAGTATTTT.

CDR3 coding DNA: TGCAGACGGTGGGTGAGCGAGCGGCAGTACTTC. Residues: CRRWVSERQYF. This sequence joins TRBV29-1 and TRBJ2-7; D unresolved. The CDR3 spans 11 residues. CDR1 and CDR2 from the germline V gene are SQVTM and ANQGSEA.

A few counts support this clone. The chain links TRBV2 to TRBJ1-2; D possibly corresponds to TRBD1 (6 bases). V shed 2 bases and J shed 5 bases, with 6 bases lying between them. The CDR3 length is 12 residues. Germline V gene sequence: CDR1 SNHLY, CDR2 FYNNEI. In DNA form, the CDR3 reads TGTGCCAGCAGTGAAACAGGGTATGGCTACACCTTC. This codes for CASSETGYGYTF.

This chain joins TRBV6-5 and TRBJ1-2, with 7 positions matching TRBD1. The CDR3 spans 13 residues. Germline CDR1 reads MNHEY; CDR2 reads SVGAGI. J gave up 5 bases and V 5 bases, and 5 bases lay outside the gene matches. The CDR3 DNA reads as TGTGCCAGCAGTCAACAGGGGTTATATGGCTACACCTTC. Translated, it gives CASSQQGLYGYTF.

V and J are TRBV19 and TRBJ2-1; 12 bases agree with TRBD1. CDR1 LNHDA and CDR2 SQIVND come from the germline V gene (reference sequence). V was clipped by 9 bases and J by 9 bases; unmatched bases: 6. The CDR3 sequence is 13 residues long. The CDR3, as DNA: TGTGCCAGCCGGGACAGGGGGCTGGGTGAGCAGTTCTTC. This codes for CASRDRGLGEQFF.

The chain uses TRBV6-5 and TRBJ2-3; 9 bases align to TRBD2. After removal of 7 bases from V and 5 bases from J, the junction contained 7 bases not matched to a gene. Germline V gene lookup returns CDR1 MNHEY and CDR2 SVGAGI. The CDR3 has 14 amino acids. The DNA for the CDR3 is TGTGCCAGCAAACGCGGGGGGGCGGAAGATACGCAGTATTTT. This translates into CASKRGGAEDTQYF.

V gene TRBV6-6 combines with J gene TRBJ2-7; no clear D gene. The CDR3 is 16 residues long. Germline V gives CDR1 MNHNY, CDR2 SVGAGI (reference sequence). The V end was cut by 2 bases, the J end by 0 bases, with 14 bases between. CDR3 sequence (DNA): TGTGCCAGCAGTTACGAAACTTCCTTTAGCTCCTACGAGCAGTACTTC. Translation: CASSYETSFSSYEQYF.

J is TRBJ2-3 and V is TRBV5-1, with 10 bases identical to TRBD1. There are 15 residues in the CDR3. The germline V gene has CDR1 SGHRS and CDR2 YFSETQ. V lost 8 bases, J lost 3 bases, and 9 bases stayed unmatched. CDR3 in DNA: TGCGCCAGTCAGACAGGGGGCCAGAGTACAGATACGCAGTATTTT. Encoded protein: CASQTGGQSTDTQYF.

This clone was seen only a few times. The J gene is TRBJ2-4, the V gene TRBV7-2; TRBD1 matches at 8 bases. CDR1 SGHTA and CDR2 FQGNSA come from the germline V gene. J lost 1 base, V lost 5 bases, and 7 bases had no gene match. The CDR3 has 16 residues. The CDR3 here is CASSPRTGFAKNIQYF. The CDR3 DNA sequence: TGTGCCAGCAGCCCCCGGACAGGGTTTGCCAAAAACATTCAGTACTTC.

As DNA, the CDR3 is TGTGCCAGCAGCTTAGCGGGGGGGAAAGAGCAGTACTTC. Translating it yields CASSLAGGKEQYF. The V and J genes are TRBV7-9 and TRBJ2-7, with 7 bases lining up with TRBD2. Looked up from germline, CDR1 is SEHNR and CDR2 is FQNEAQ (reference sequence). The CDR3 runs to 13 residues. The trim removed 0 bases at V and 7 bases at J, leaving 3 bases unmatched.